A selection of T cell receptor beta chains follows, all from one sample in a study of graft-versus-host responses after intestinal transplantation. These receptors' targets are unknown. Repertoires were generated with immunoSEQ multiplex PCR, while TCRdb's copy carries only in-frame clones and drops some. The sample has 100,000 to 130,000 clones; over 80% are singletons. The specimen comprised unstimulated CD4+ T cells sorted from spleen or lymph node cells, sampled before transplant. These receptors all come from a human donor who was the organ donor for an intestinal transplant. The CDR3 runs from the conserved cysteine through the conserved F or W. Each record gives: V gene, clone size, D gene, J gene, CDR3 DNA, CDR3 protein. The D gene is left open where the match is weak. Size is omitted from some rows. Given values are once, few, many or a class for expanded clones.

V gene: TRBV7-6; clone size: NA; D gene: TRBD2; J gene: TRBJ2-1; CDR3 DNA: TGTGCCAGCAGCTTTACTAGCGGGGGGCAATCCTACAATGAGCAGTTCTTC; CDR3 protein: CASSFTSGGQSYNEQFF
V gene: TRBV7-8; clone size: NA; D gene: TRBD1; J gene: TRBJ1-3; CDR3 DNA: TGTGCCAGCAGCGGGGGACAGGGGGCCTCGGGAAACACCATATATTTT; CDR3 protein: CASSGGQGASGNTIYF
V gene: TRBV10-3; clone size: NA; D gene: TRBD1; J gene: TRBJ1-2; CDR3 DNA: TGTGCCACCAGGACAGGGAGCTATGGCTACACCTTC; CDR3 protein: CATRTGSYGYTF
V gene: TRBV19; clone size: NA; D gene: NA; J gene: TRBJ2-7; CDR3 DNA: TGTGCCAGTAGTGCCAATCTGGGGGAGCAGTACTTC; CDR3 protein: CASSANLGEQYF
V gene: TRBV5-4; clone size: NA; D gene: TRBD1; J gene: TRBJ2-7; CDR3 DNA: TGTGCCAGCAGCTTGTGGGGGGGACAGGGCTACGAGCAGTACTTC; CDR3 protein: CASSLWGGQGYEQYF
V gene: TRBV9; clone size: NA; D gene: NA; J gene: TRBJ2-7; CDR3 DNA: TGTGCCAGCAGCTCGCGGGGTTCCTACGAGCAGTACTTC; CDR3 protein: CASSSRGSYEQYF
V gene: TRBV5-4; clone size: NA; D gene: NA; J gene: TRBJ1-1; CDR3 DNA: TGTGCCAGCAGCTTGGAGGGGATTGGGAGGAACACTGAAGCTTTCTTT; CDR3 protein: CASSLEGIGRNTEAFF
V gene: TRBV28; clone size: NA; D gene: NA; J gene: TRBJ1-2; CDR3 DNA: TGTGCCAGCAGCCCTGGGGGGGCCAACTATGGCTACACCTTC; CDR3 protein: CASSPGGANYGYTF
V gene: TRBV4-1; clone size: NA; D gene: NA; J gene: TRBJ2-3; CDR3 DNA: TGCGCCAGCAGCATAGGGCCCCGCGCTTCGCAGTATTTT; CDR3 protein: CASSIGPRASQYF
V gene: TRBV5-5; clone size: once; D gene: TRBD2; J gene: TRBJ2-1; CDR3 DNA: TGTGCCAGCAGCATGGGACTAGGACCCTACAATGAGCAGTTCTTC; CDR3 protein: CASSMGLGPYNEQFF
V gene: TRBV11-2; clone size: NA; D gene: NA; J gene: TRBJ2-3; CDR3 DNA: TGTGCCAGCAGCTTACGGTCTCAGCGGACTAGCACAGATACGCAGTATTTT; CDR3 protein: CASSLRSQRTSTDTQYF
V gene: TRBV7-2; clone size: once; D gene: NA; J gene: TRBJ2-7; CDR3 DNA: TGTGCCAGCAGGGTGGGAGACTTGAGCTCCTACGAGCAGTACTTC; CDR3 protein: CASRVGDLSSYEQYF
V gene: TRBV6-5; clone size: once; D gene: TRBD2; J gene: TRBJ2-3; CDR3 DNA: TGTGCCAGCAGCATGCAGCGGGGTAGCACAGATACGCAGTATTTT; CDR3 protein: CASSMQRGSTDTQYF
V gene: TRBV4-2; clone size: NA; D gene: NA; J gene: TRBJ2-4; CDR3 DNA: TGTGCCAGCAGCCAAGACAGGTTCGGGAGCGTCGCAAACATTCAGTACTTC; CDR3 protein: CASSQDRFGSVANIQYF
V gene: TRBV6-5; clone size: NA; D gene: TRBD1; J gene: TRBJ1-1; CDR3 DNA: TGTGCCAGCACCCAAGGACAGGGGAAAGCTTTCTTT; CDR3 protein: CASTQGQGKAFF
V gene: TRBV27; clone size: NA; D gene: TRBD1; J gene: TRBJ1-5; CDR3 DNA: TGTGCCAGCGCGACAGGGAATGGTGGGCAGCCCCAGCATTTT; CDR3 protein: CASATGNGGQPQHF
V gene: TRBV5-1; clone size: NA; D gene: NA; J gene: TRBJ2-6; CDR3 DNA: TGCGCCAGCAGCTGGGGGGCCGACCTCTCTGGGGCCAACGTCCTGACTTTC; CDR3 protein: CASSWGADLSGANVLTF
V gene: TRBV11-2; clone size: NA; D gene: TRBD2; J gene: TRBJ2-1; CDR3 DNA: TGTGCCAGCAGCCCGGGACTAGCGGGGAGGAATGAGCAGTTCTTC; CDR3 protein: CASSPGLAGRNEQFF
V gene: TRBV7-2; clone size: NA; D gene: NA; J gene: TRBJ2-3; CDR3 DNA: TGTGCCAGCAGCTACTATTCAGATACGCAGTATTTT; CDR3 protein: CASSYYSDTQYF
V gene: TRBV18; clone size: NA; D gene: NA; J gene: TRBJ1-1; CDR3 DNA: TGTGCCAGCTCACCAGATATTGTGGTGAACACTGAAGCTTTCTTT; CDR3 protein: CASSPDIVVNTEAFF
V gene: TRBV11-2; clone size: NA; D gene: NA; J gene: TRBJ2-5; CDR3 DNA: TGTGCCAGCAGCTCCCGACAACGGTTCCAAGAGACCCAGTACTTC; CDR3 protein: CASSSRQRFQETQYF
V gene: TRBV5-6; clone size: NA; D gene: NA; J gene: TRBJ1-4; CDR3 DNA: TGTGCCAGCAGCATCGGGGTGTTTCAGGCGACTAATGAAAAACTGTTTTTT; CDR3 protein: CASSIGVFQATNEKLFF
V gene: TRBV2; clone size: NA; D gene: TRBD2; J gene: TRBJ2-1; CDR3 DNA: TGTGCCAGCAGCGAGGGGTCTAGCGGGCTCTCCTACAATGAGCAGTTCTTC; CDR3 protein: CASSEGSSGLSYNEQFF
V gene: TRBV11-2; clone size: NA; D gene: NA; J gene: TRBJ2-1; CDR3 DNA: TGTGCCAGCAGCCTAGTTGGGGGGAGGAATGAGCAGTTCTTC; CDR3 protein: CASSLVGGRNEQFF
V gene: TRBV5-1; clone size: NA; D gene: TRBD2; J gene: TRBJ2-1; CDR3 DNA: TGCGCCAGCAGCTTGGCTAGCGGCAATGAGCAGTTCTTC; CDR3 protein: CASSLASGNEQFF
V gene: TRBV5-1; clone size: once; D gene: TRBD1; J gene: TRBJ1-1; CDR3 DNA: TGCGCCAGCACCCACAGGGGAAACACTGAAGCTTTCTTT; CDR3 protein: CASTHRGNTEAFF
V gene: TRBV6-5; clone size: NA; D gene: NA; J gene: TRBJ2-3; CDR3 DNA: TGTGCCAGCAGTTACTCGAAGCGGCCTAGCACAGATACGCAGTATTTT; CDR3 protein: CASSYSKRPSTDTQYF
V gene: TRBV5-1; clone size: NA; D gene: NA; J gene: TRBJ1-3; CDR3 DNA: TGCGCCAGCAGCAGGGATCGAGACACCATATATTTT; CDR3 protein: CASSRDRDTIYF
V gene: TRBV10-2; clone size: NA; D gene: NA; J gene: TRBJ2-5; CDR3 DNA: TGCGCCAGCAAACAGGGACAATTACAAGAGACCCAGTACTTC; CDR3 protein: CASKQGQLQETQYF
V gene: TRBV11-3; clone size: NA; D gene: NA; J gene: TRBJ2-4; CDR3 DNA: TGTGCCAGCAGCTTGGGCAACATTCAGTACTTC; CDR3 protein: CASSLGNIQYF
V gene: TRBV4-1; clone size: NA; D gene: TRBD2; J gene: TRBJ2-2; CDR3 DNA: TGCGCCAGCAGCCAGTGGGGACTAGCGGGGGTGTTCACCGGGGAGCTGTTTTTT; CDR3 protein: CASSQWGLAGVFTGELFF
V gene: TRBV6-5; clone size: NA; D gene: NA; J gene: TRBJ2-5; CDR3 DNA: TGTGCCACAAAGGACAAACGAGATAGGGAGACCCAGTACTTC; CDR3 protein: CATKDKRDRETQYF
V gene: TRBV5-4; clone size: NA; D gene: TRBD2; J gene: TRBJ2-5; CDR3 DNA: TGTGCCAGCAGCCTGGGTGGGAGGGGAGAGGCCCAGTACTTC; CDR3 protein: CASSLGGRGEAQYF
V gene: TRBV6-4; clone size: NA; D gene: TRBD2; J gene: TRBJ2-1; CDR3 DNA: TGTGCCGGTAGGGGTCGCGGGAGAGGTGCTGATGAGCAGTTCTTC; CDR3 protein: CAGRGRGRGADEQFF
V gene: TRBV5-3; clone size: NA; D gene: TRBD1; J gene: TRBJ1-5; CDR3 DNA: TGTGCCAGAAGCCACCCCCGGTCGGACAGGAACATTAATCAGCCCCAGCATTTT; CDR3 protein: CARSHPRSDRNINQPQHF
V gene: TRBV6-1; clone size: once; D gene: NA; J gene: TRBJ2-7; CDR3 DNA: TGTGCCAGCCATGAGGCCAGGCCCCACTACGAGCAGTACTTC; CDR3 protein: CASHEARPHYEQYF
V gene: TRBV9; clone size: once; D gene: TRBD2; J gene: TRBJ2-5; CDR3 DNA: TGTGCCAGCGGAACCGGGACTAGCAGGGAGACCCAGTACTTC; CDR3 protein: CASGTGTSRETQYF
V gene: TRBV7-9; clone size: NA; D gene: TRBD1; J gene: TRBJ1-1; CDR3 DNA: TGTGCCAGCAGCCCTATAGGGACAGGGGGGAACACTGAAGCTTTCTTT; CDR3 protein: CASSPIGTGGNTEAFF
V gene: TRBV9; clone size: NA; D gene: TRBD1; J gene: TRBJ1-4; CDR3 DNA: TGTGCCAGCAGCGCGACAGGGCTCCCTAATGAAAAACTGTTTTTT; CDR3 protein: CASSATGLPNEKLFF
V gene: TRBV6-5; clone size: NA; D gene: NA; J gene: TRBJ2-6; CDR3 DNA: TGTGCCAGCAGCACGCGGGTTGCTGGGGCCAACGTCCTGACTTTC; CDR3 protein: CASSTRVAGANVLTF
V gene: TRBV18; clone size: NA; D gene: NA; J gene: TRBJ1-1; CDR3 DNA: TGTGCCAGCTCACCGCAGAGAAGCACTGAAGCTTTCTTT; CDR3 protein: CASSPQRSTEAFF
V gene: TRBV5-1; clone size: NA; D gene: NA; J gene: TRBJ2-7; CDR3 DNA: TGCGCCAGCAGCGCCGCAAGGGTCGCCTCCTACGAGCAGTACTTC; CDR3 protein: CASSAARVASYEQYF
V gene: TRBV5-1; clone size: NA; D gene: TRBD2; J gene: TRBJ2-2; CDR3 DNA: TGCGCCAGCAGCTCGACGGGTAGCGGGGGCCGGAGCGGGGAGCTGTTTTTT; CDR3 protein: CASSSTGSGGRSGELFF
V gene: TRBV6-1; clone size: NA; D gene: NA; J gene: TRBJ1-5; CDR3 DNA: TGTGCCAGCGACAGTACTGGGCGGGGCAATCAGCCCCAGCATTTT; CDR3 protein: CASDSTGRGNQPQHF
V gene: TRBV29-1; clone size: NA; D gene: NA; J gene: TRBJ1-1; CDR3 DNA: TGCAGCGTTGAGCGGGTTATGAACACTGAAGCTTTCTTT; CDR3 protein: CSVERVMNTEAFF
V gene: TRBV10-1; clone size: NA; D gene: NA; J gene: TRBJ1-1; CDR3 DNA: TGCGCCAGCCCGCCTGACAGGAGCACTGAAGCTTTCTTT; CDR3 protein: CASPPDRSTEAFF
V gene: TRBV6-5; clone size: NA; D gene: NA; J gene: TRBJ2-4; CDR3 DNA: TGTGCCAGCAGTGTCACTAGTAGTAACATTCAGTATTTC; CDR3 protein: CASSVTSSNIQYF